Listed here are 17 T cell receptor beta chains from one sample, sequenced in a study of preoperative IRX-2 immunotherapy in early breast cancer. Sample treatment: preoperative locoregional IRX-2 cytokine immunotherapy. The assay was immunoSEQ multiplex PCR, and TCRdb's table has in-frame clones only and misses some. The sample lists around 43,000 clones, around 77% occurring once. The material sequenced was tumor tissue, taken after IRX-2 immunotherapy. The source is a human donor with breast cancer.

The CDR3: CASSSPSMGTPLHF. As DNA, the CDR3 is TGTGCCAGCAGCTCTCCATCAATGGGAACACCCCTCCACTTT. The J gene is TRBJ1-6, the V gene TRBV14; D ambiguous. CDR3 size: 14 residues. The V gene's germline CDR1 is SGHDN and CDR2 FVKESK. Trimming cost V 5 bases and J 11 bases, with 16 bases left between them.

V gene TRBV12-5 combines with J gene TRBJ2-1; a weak D match, TRBD2 (5 bases). Per germline, CDR1 LGHNT and CDR2 FRNRAP. Trimming removed 5 bases from V and 7 bases from J, with 12 bases in between. This CDR3 is 13 amino acids long. The DNA of the CDR3 is TGTGCTAGTGGTGTACTAGTTTGGAATGAGCAGTTCTTC. It yields the protein CASGVLVWNEQFF.

In this sample, this clone turned up a few times. The chain uses TRBV11-3 and TRBJ2-2; D is tentatively TRBD1 or TRBD2 (5 bases each). Germline V lookup: CDR1 SGHNT, CDR2 YENEEA. The V end lost 4 bases, the J end lost 4 bases, and 13 bases lay between the germline ends. The CDR3 consists of 15 residues. The CDR3 spells CASSSRGAPTGELFF. The CDR3 DNA reads TGTGCCAGCAGCTCTAGGGGAGCCCCCACCGGGGAGCTGTTTTTT.

This clone occurred once. The rearrangement joins TRBV23-1 to TRBJ1-1; D unclear. TRBV23-1 is flagged as an ORF with uncertain function. This CDR3 is 13 amino acids long. V dropped 6 bases and J dropped 1 base, with 9 bases sitting between them. CDR3 in DNA: TGCGCCAGCAGCTTGTTTGGGAACACTGAAGCTTTCTTT. It codes for CASSLFGNTEAFF.

V gene TRBV6-8 combines with J gene TRBJ1-3; 9 bases align to TRBD1. The V and J ends lost 1 base and 1 base, in that order; junction bases with no gene match: 2. CDR1 MNHGY and CDR2 SAAAGT come from the germline V gene. CDR3 size: 16 residues. The CDR3 sequence is CASSYFGTGSGNTIYF. For the CDR3, the DNA is TGTGCCAGCAGTTACTTCGGGACAGGGTCTGGAAACACCATATATTTT.

The gene calls are TRBV11-3 and TRBJ1-4; D possibly corresponds to TRBD1 (5 bases). CDR1 is SGHNT, CDR2 YENEEA, per germline. The CDR3 has 15 residues. V was trimmed by 0 bases and J by 0 bases, leaving 5 bases between them. Here the CDR3 reads CASSLEGATNEKLFF. In DNA, the CDR3 is TGTGCCAGCAGCTTAGAGGGGGCAACTAATGAAAAACTGTTTTTT.

The CDR3 DNA reads TGCGCCAGCAGCCACCCCGGGTCGGGGGGCTACGAGCAGTACTTC. It codes for CASSHPGSGGYEQYF. V and J are TRBV1 and TRBJ2-7; the table names TRBD2, a call not compared with the DNA. TRBV1 constitutes a pseudogene. There are 15 residues in the CDR3.

V usage is TRBV6-8 and J usage is TRBJ2-7, with TRBD2 identical over 8 bases. The CDR3 contains 15 residues. Per germline, CDR1 MNHGY and CDR2 SAAAGT. J lost 5 bases, V lost 2 bases, and 8 bases had no gene match. CDR3 bases: TGTGCCAGCAGTTACCTGGGAAGCGGGAGAAACGAGCAGTACTTC. Protein: CASSYLGSGRNEQYF.

The rearrangement uses TRBV6-8 and TRBJ2-7; no clear D. In germline, CDR1 is MNHGY, CDR2 SAAAGT. The V end lost 9 bases, the J end lost 13 bases, and 25 bases lay between the germline ends. This CDR3 spans 13 amino acids. Here the CDR3 reads CASTVGRRDVQYF. CDR3 nucleotides: TGTGCCAGTACTGTAGGCCGCCGCGACGTGCAATACTTC.

This sequence joins TRBV6-8 and TRBJ2-7; TRBD1 aligns across 8 bases. Germline CDR1 and CDR2: MNHGY and SAAAGT. Trimming cost V 5 bases and J 7 bases; bases outside gene matches: 16. There are 16 residues in the CDR3. The CDR3 reads CASSPAGQGQIGEQYF. CDR3 coding DNA: TGTGCCAGCAGTCCGGCTGGACAGGGACAGATTGGGGAGCAGTACTTC.

This clone was seen a few times. This sequence joins TRBV6-8 and TRBJ1-1, with 10 bases aligning to TRBD1. Germline V gene sequence: CDR1 MNHGY, CDR2 SAAAGT. The CDR3 has 12 amino acids. The V segment lost 4 bases and the J segment 10 bases; nucleotides outside the gene matches: 3. As DNA, the CDR3 is TGTGCCAGCAGTTCCGACAGGGGGCGAGCTTTCTTT. This encodes CASSSDRGRAFF.

This clone qualifies as medium-sized. This chain joins TRBV11-3 and TRBJ1-3; 8 bases line up with TRBD1. CDR3 length: 18 residues. The J segment lost 0 bases and the V segment lost 5 bases, leaving 12 bases of the junction unmatched. CDR1 is SGHNT, CDR2 YENEEA, per germline. CDR3 sequence: CASSQAMGQAHSGNTIYF. The CDR3 nucleotides are TGTGCCAGCAGCCAAGCTATGGGACAGGCTCACTCTGGAAACACCATATATTTT.

The rearrangement joins TRBV6-8 to TRBJ2-7, with D perhaps TRBD1 or TRBD2 (5 bases each). Trimming took 8 bases from V and 2 from J, leaving 10 bases between them. The CDR3 runs 12 residues. Germline V lookup: CDR1 MNHGY, CDR2 SAAAGT. Written as DNA, the CDR3 is TGTGCCAGCGGGGGAGTCACCTACGAGCAGTACTTC. It encodes CASGGVTYEQYF.

The chain joins TRBV19 to TRBJ1-2; unclear D gene. This CDR3 is built from 14 residues. V lost 3 bases, J lost 0 bases, and 8 bases lay in between. CDR1 LNHDA and CDR2 SQIVND come from the germline V gene (reference sequence). This CDR3 reads CASSIRPSNYGYTF. CDR3 nucleotides: TGTGCCAGTAGTATTCGGCCATCTAACTATGGCTACACCTTC.

The chain employs TRBV6-8 and TRBJ2-7, with D possibly called TRBD1 or TRBD2 (5 bases each). Germline CDR1 and CDR2: MNHGY and SAAAGT. With 0 bases removed from V and 6 bases from J, the gap between germline ends came to 12 bases. The length of the CDR3 is 14 residues. CDR3 amino acids: CASSYSGRESEQYF. CDR3 DNA sequence: TGTGCCAGCAGTTACTCTGGCAGGGAGAGCGAGCAGTACTTC.

This chain joins TRBV25-1 and TRBJ1-1; D might be TRBD1 (5 bases). Germline V CDR1 and CDR2: MGHDK, SYGVNS. V lost 8 bases and J lost 6, with 16 bases in between. The CDR3 has 13 residues. DNA of the CDR3: TGTGCCAGCTCCCGATGGGGGGACCCTGAAGCTTTCTTT. This gives the protein CASSRWGDPEAFF.

J is TRBJ2-5 and V is TRBV5-1; 10 nucleotides agree with TRBD2. V shed 4 bases, J shed 2 bases, and the junction held 5 bases outside the gene matches. This CDR3 has 15 residues. Germline V gene data show CDR1 as SGHRS and CDR2 as YFSETQ. CDR3: CASSRSGGEQETQYF. The CDR3, as DNA: TGCGCCAGCAGCCGAAGCGGGGGGGAACAAGAGACCCAGTACTTC.